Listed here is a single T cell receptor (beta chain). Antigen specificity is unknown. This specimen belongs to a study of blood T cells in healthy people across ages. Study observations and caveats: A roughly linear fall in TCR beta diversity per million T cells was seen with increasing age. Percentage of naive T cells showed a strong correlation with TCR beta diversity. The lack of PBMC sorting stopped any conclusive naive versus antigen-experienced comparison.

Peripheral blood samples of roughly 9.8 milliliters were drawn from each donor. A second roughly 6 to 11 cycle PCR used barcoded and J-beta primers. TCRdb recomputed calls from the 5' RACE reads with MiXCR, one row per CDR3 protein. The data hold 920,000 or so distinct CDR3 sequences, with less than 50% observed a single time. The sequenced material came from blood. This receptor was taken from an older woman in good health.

The CDR3 reads CASSPPQGRASFSVQYF. CDR3 DNA sequence: TGTGCCAGCAGCCCTCCCCAGGGTCGTGCTTCTTTTTCGGTTCAGTACTTC. The rearrangement joins TRBV7-9 to TRBJ2-4, with a tentative D call TRBD1 (5 bases). CDR1 and CDR2 (germline): SEHNR, FQNEAQ (reference sequence). Trimming removed 5 bases from V and 11 bases from J, with 28 bases in between. The CDR3 sequence is 17 residues long.